Presented here are 28 T cell receptor beta chains from one specimen sequenced in a study of blood T cells in healthy people across ages. It was with a sample-barcoded 5' primer and a J-beta primer mix that a second PCR of about 7 to 12 cycles was run. One entry per CDR3 protein, called by TCRdb with MiXCR from the 5' RACE reads. In the table there are hundreds of thousands of distinct CDR3 sequences, roughly 60% of which are singletons. Sequenced input: blood. Every receptor here comes from a man aged 30 to 39 in good health.

This clonotype has just a few counts. The CDR3 DNA follows: TGTGCCAGCAGCTTAGTATCCCCCTACGAGCAGTACTTC. Translation: CASSLVSPYEQYF. This sequence joins TRBV11-2 and TRBJ2-7; D not certain. The ends were cut back, 1 base at V and 2 bases at J, with 6 bases in the middle. The CDR3 is 13 residues long. Germline CDR1 and CDR2: SGHAT and FQNNGV.

The rearrangement links TRBV7-9 to TRBJ2-5, with 7 nucleotides matching TRBD2. V was clipped by 2 bases and J by 2 bases; unmatched bases: 8. In germline, CDR1 is SEHNR, CDR2 FQNEAQ (reference sequence). The CDR3 spans 16 residues. The CDR3 sequence: CASSLKQHSGQETQYF. As DNA, the CDR3 is TGTGCCAGCAGCTTAAAACAACATAGCGGGCAAGAGACCCAGTACTTC. Full variable domain (remainder filled in from reference TRBV7-9 and TRBJ2-5): DTGVSQNPRHKITKRGQNVTFRCDPISEHNRLYWYRQTLGQGPEFLTYFQNEAQLEKSRLLSDRFSAERPKGSFSTLEIQRTEQGDSAMYLCASSLKQHSGQETQYFGPGTRLLVL.

This rearrangement joins TRBV5-4 to TRBJ2-7, with D tentatively TRBD2 (6 bases). This CDR3 is built from 15 residues. The germline gives CDR1 SGHNT, CDR2 YYREEE (reference sequence). V was cut by 4 bases and J by 3 bases, with 17 bases left in between. In DNA, the CDR3 is TGTGCCAGCAGCCCAGAGGGACTCGTGGGCTACGAGCAGTACTTC. It yields the protein CASSPEGLVGYEQYF.

This chain joins TRBV7-9 and TRBJ2-4; D not certain. The V end lost 1 base, the J end lost 0 bases, and 7 bases lay between the germline ends. The CDR3 has 15 residues. The germline V gene has CDR1 SEHNR and CDR2 FQNEAQ (reference sequence). CDR3 bases: TGTGCCAGCAGCTTAGTCGACCCAGCCAAAAACATTCAGTACTTC. Its translation is CASSLVDPAKNIQYF.

V and J are TRBV6-6 and TRBJ2-7, with TRBD2 as a possible D gene (5 bases). Germline V gene sequence: CDR1 MNHNY, CDR2 SVGAGI (reference sequence). Trimming took off 6 bases at V and 7 bases at J, with 16 bases between the two ends. CDR3 length: 13 amino acids. The CDR3, as DNA: TGTGCCAGCAGCCCGGAGTACTCGGGGGAGCAGTACTTC. This translates into CASSPEYSGEQYF.

This chain uses TRBV4-1 with TRBJ2-5; the match to TRBD1 covers 7 bases. The V gene end was trimmed by 3 bases and the J gene end by 5 bases; junction bases not matched to a gene: 12. Germline V gene sequence: CDR1 MGHRA, CDR2 YSYEKL. The length of the CDR3 is 16 residues. This CDR3 is CASSQGRQGWLETQYF. CDR3 coding DNA: TGCGCCAGCAGCCAGGGCCGACAGGGTTGGTTGGAGACCCAGTACTTC.

This chain's CDR3 is CASSSGQGVSYEQYF. CDR3 DNA: TGTGCCAGCAGTTCGGGACAGGGAGTGTCCTACGAGCAGTACTTC. The V and J genes are TRBV12-3 or TRBV12-4 and TRBJ2-7; 9 bases map to TRBD1. CDR3 length: 15 residues. Trimming took 4 bases from V and 1 from J; bases not matched to a gene: 5.

This clonotype was seen a single time. The chain recombines TRBV30 with TRBJ2-6, with D maybe TRBD1 (6 bases). V shed 4 bases and J shed 4 bases, with 8 bases lying between them. Germline V gene lookup returns CDR1 GTSNPN and CDR2 SVGIG (reference sequence). This CDR3 region has 13 residues. The CDR3 sequence: CAWNRVGANVLTF. The CDR3 DNA is TGTGCCTGGAACAGGGTCGGGGCCAACGTCCTGACTTTC.

This clonotype was found many times. The chain couples TRBV3-1 to TRBJ1-2, with D uncertain. The CDR3 has 13 amino acids. The germline V gene encodes CDR1 LGHDT and CDR2 YNNKEL (reference sequence). V lost 0 bases, J lost 4 bases, and 6 bases lay in between. The CDR3 region has the DNA TGTGCCAGCAGCCAAGAAGGCAGCTATGGCTACACCTTC. Encoded protein: CASSQEGSYGYTF.

The rearrangement joins TRBV6-6 to TRBJ2-5; D remains unclear. CDR1 and CDR2 from the germline V gene are MNHNY and SVGAGI (reference sequence). The CDR3 runs to 13 residues. Trimming took off 8 bases at V and 3 bases at J, with 13 bases between the two ends. The CDR3 protein is CASDAAGEETQYF. CDR3 in DNA: TGTGCCAGCGACGCAGCTGGGGAAGAGACCCAGTACTTC.

This clonotype was seen more than once but under ten times. The chain links TRBV27 to TRBJ2-6; D unclear. Trimming removed 8 bases at V and 4 bases at J, with 6 bases between. This CDR3 comprises 12 residues. Germline CDR1 is MNHEY and CDR2 is SMNVEV (reference sequence). The CDR3, as DNA: TGTGCCAGCTCCGGAGGGGCCAACGTCCTGACTTTC. Translation gives CASSGGANVLTF.

CDR3 in amino acids: CASGEQGVREYF. The CDR3, as DNA: TGTGCCAGTGGCGAACAGGGGGTCAGGGAGTATTTT. The genes are TRBV5-6 and TRBJ2-3; the match to TRBD1 covers 8 bases. Germline lookup yields CDR1 SGHDT and CDR2 YYEEEE. The CDR3 sequence is 12 residues long. Trimming at V came to 8 bases and at J to 13 bases, leaving 12 bases not matched to a gene.

The chain employs TRBV29-1 and TRBJ2-3; no definite D call. Deletions cut 7 bases from V and 0 bases from J, with 8 bases between. CDR3 size: 12 residues. Germline loops: CDR1 SQVTM, CDR2 ANQGSEA. In nucleotides, the CDR3 is TGCAGCGATCTCCGGAGCACAGATACGCAGTATTTT. Protein product: CSDLRSTDTQYF.

V is TRBV6-5 and J is TRBJ2-7; possibly TRBD1 for D (5 bases). V lost 5 bases, J lost 6 bases, and 17 bases lay in between. Germline V gives CDR1 MNHEY, CDR2 SVGAGI. The CDR3 loop spans 14 amino acids. The CDR3 is CASSPRSGAPEQYF. CDR3 bases: TGTGCCAGCAGTCCACGGTCTGGGGCACCCGAGCAGTACTTC.

This sequence joins TRBV19 and TRBJ2-3, with D possibly being TRBD2 (5 bases). From germline, CDR1 is LNHDA and CDR2 SQIVND (reference sequence). The CDR3 length is 15 residues. The V end lost 7 bases, the J end lost 7 bases, and 21 bases lay between the germline ends. DNA of the CDR3: TGTGCCAGTAAACGCGAGGCTAGCCGTACAAATACGCAGTATTTT. It yields the protein CASKREASRTNTQYF.

V gene TRBV20-1 combines with J gene TRBJ1-4, with 7 positions matching TRBD1. V lost 6 bases to trimming and J lost 8 bases; unmatched junction nucleotides: 9. In germline, CDR1 is DFQATT, CDR2 SNEGSKA (reference sequence). The CDR3 has 13 amino acids. CDR3 in amino acids: CSAVQGLGEKLFF. The CDR3 nucleotides are TGCAGTGCGGTACAGGGGTTAGGGGAAAAACTGTTTTTT.

A few counts support this clonotype. The chain recombines TRBV20-1 with TRBJ2-1, with D unclear. The CDR3 covers 15 residues. Trimming stripped 0 bases from V and 6 bases from J, with 15 bases between. CDR1 is DFQATT and CDR2 is SNEGSKA in the germline V gene (reference sequence). CDR3 coding DNA: TGCAGTGCTAGAGATCCGGGCAGGTTCGGCAATGAGCAGTTCTTC. Its protein product is CSARDPGRFGNEQFF.

This chain joins TRBV5-1 and TRBJ2-7; 10 bases line up with TRBD2. Germline CDR1 and CDR2: SGHRS and YFSETQ. The CDR3 totals 16 residues. Trimming took 4 bases from V and 2 from J; bases not matched to a gene: 9. CDR3 loop: CASSPGLAGVAYEQYF. CDR3 in DNA: TGCGCCAGCAGCCCGGGGCTAGCGGGGGTGGCCTACGAGCAGTACTTC.

In DNA, the CDR3 is TGTGCCAGCAACCGTGGGGGGGGCTCCTACAATGAGCAGTTCTTC. This encodes CASNRGGGSYNEQFF. The chain carries TRBV5-6 and TRBJ2-1; 7 nucleotides line up with TRBD2. This CDR3 comprises 15 residues. V dropped 6 bases and J dropped 0; count of bases not matched to a gene: 6. Per the germline V gene, CDR1 is SGHDT and CDR2 is YYEEEE.

The chain joins TRBV4-3 to TRBJ1-2; D not certain. Trimming stripped 4 bases from V and 0 bases from J, with 12 bases between. Germline CDR1 and CDR2: LGHNA and YSLEER. The CDR3 sequence is 15 residues long. CDR3 residues: CASSRNIGSNYGYTF. In DNA form, the CDR3 reads TGCGCCAGCAGCCGAAATATTGGGTCTAACTATGGCTACACCTTC.

The chain is built from TRBV20-1 and TRBJ1-5; a possible D gene is TRBD1 (5 bases). The V end was cut by 3 bases, the J end by 4 bases, with 10 bases between. The CDR3 contains 13 residues. Per germline, CDR1 DFQATT and CDR2 SNEGSKA (reference sequence). The CDR3 sequence: CSASAQGNQPQHF. The CDR3 nucleotides are TGCAGTGCTAGTGCGCAGGGAAATCAGCCCCAGCATTTT.

V is TRBV2 and J is TRBJ2-1; TRBD1 matches 9 bases. Trimming removed 6 bases from V and 7 bases from J; junction bases left unmatched: 10. In germline, CDR1 is SNHLY, CDR2 FYNNEI. CDR3 length: 15 residues. The CDR3 here is CASRAGTGLSNEQFF. In DNA, the CDR3 is TGTGCCAGCAGGGCCGGGACAGGGTTAAGTAATGAGCAGTTCTTC.

The gene calls are TRBV29-1 and TRBJ2-3, with 12 bases lining up with TRBD2. The V and J ends lost 1 base and 3 bases, in that order; junction bases with no gene match: 8. The CDR3 contains 17 residues. The V gene's germline CDR1 is SQVTM and CDR2 ANQGSEA. As DNA, the CDR3 is TGCAGCGTTGAAGGTGCTAGCGGGGGGGCCTTTACAGATACGCAGTATTTT. The encoded protein is CSVEGASGGAFTDTQYF.

With respect to this clonotype: The junction shows a germline mismatch at one end, possibly a read error. The chain employs TRBV20-1 and TRBJ2-1; a possible D gene is TRBD1 (7 bases). The J call is uncertain, as TRBJ2-7 better fits the DNA end. CDR1 and CDR2 from the germline V gene are DFQATT and SNEGSKA (reference sequence). The CDR3 length is 12 residues. The CDR3 DNA is TGCAGTGCCAGGGGGGCCACCTATGAGCAGTACTTC. It is translated as CSARGATYEQYF.

The genes are TRBV30 and TRBJ2-7, with D tentatively TRBD1 (5 bases). The CDR3 sequence is 13 residues long. Germline V gives CDR1 GTSNPN, CDR2 SVGIG (reference sequence). Trimming took 2 bases from V and 0 from J, leaving 8 bases between them. The CDR3 reads CAWSWGDSYEQYF. The CDR3, as DNA: TGTGCCTGGAGTTGGGGCGACTCCTACGAGCAGTACTTC. The whole variable domain, filled in from reference TRBV30 and TRBJ2-7, reads SQTIHQWPATLVQPVGSPLSLECTVEGTSNPNLYWYRQAAGRGLQLLFYSVGIGQISSEVPQNLSASRPQDRQFILSSKKLLLSDSGFYLCAWSWGDSYEQYFGPGTRLTVT.

Turning to this clonotype: One end of the junction fails to match germline, which may point to a read error. The rearrangement uses TRBV12-3 or TRBV12-4 and TRBJ2-3, with 7 bases identical to TRBD1. The CDR3 is 15 residues long. In DNA, the CDR3 is TGTGTCAGCAAGGGGGCTACTAGGTACACAGATACGCAGTATTTT. Its translation: CVSKGATRYTDTQYF.

The gene calls are TRBV7-2 and TRBJ2-1; TRBD2 aligns across 8 bases. The V gene end was trimmed by 5 bases and the J gene end by 5 bases; junction bases not matched to a gene: 8. Germline lookup yields CDR1 SGHTA and CDR2 FQGNSA. This CDR3 region has 15 residues. For the CDR3, the DNA is TGTGCCAGCAGCCCTCGGGTTAGCGGGGACAATGAGCAGTTCTTC. It translates to CASSPRVSGDNEQFF.

This clonotype is a singleton in its sample. The J gene is TRBJ2-1, the V gene TRBV11-1; 9 bases fit TRBD2. The CDR3 has 17 amino acids. Germline loops: CDR1 SGHAT, CDR2 FQDESV (reference sequence). J was trimmed by 8 bases and V by 4 bases; bases with no gene match: 15. The CDR3 region has the DNA TGTGCCAGCAGCTCCCAGGGGGGACTAGCCGCCGTCTATGAGCAGTTCTTC. Amino acids: CASSSQGGLAAVYEQFF.